These 26 T cell receptor beta chains were sequenced from one sample in a study of low-dose radiotherapy and immunotherapy resistance in tumors. TRAV- and TRBV-specific primers primed first-strand cDNA, covering alpha and beta chains. The PCR that amplified TCRs ran for 20 cycles, relying on a constant-region primer and a V-primer adapter. TCRdb reprocessed the reads with MiXCR, giving one entry per CDR3 protein. The sample has about 12,000 distinct CDR3 sequences, around 74% seen once; the top ten hold roughly 3.1%. The receptors shown here come from a human donor with advanced metastatic prostate, ovarian, gallbladder or colorectal cancer (not recorded which). This table probably holds off-target reads from a library built for another chain.

The V call is TRBV3-1, the J call TRBJ2-5; tentative D call: TRBD2 (5 bases). This CDR3 contains 13 residues. The V and J ends lost 0 bases and 6 bases respectively, with 8 bases between them. Germline V CDR1 and CDR2: LGHDT, YNNKEL (reference sequence). The CDR3 nucleotides are TGTGCCAGCAGCCAAGATACGGGAAAGACCCAGTACTTC. Translating it yields CASSQDTGKTQYF.

V and J are TRBV10-3 and TRBJ2-7; D not certain. Trimming pared 0 bases from V and 4 bases from J, leaving 4 bases between. This CDR3 is 12 amino acids long. Germline assignment: CDR1 ENHRY and CDR2 SYGVKD. CDR3 sequence (DNA): TGTGCCATCAGTGAGTCGGATTACGAGCAGTACTTC. Translating it yields CAISESDYEQYF.

The rearrangement joins TRBV7-3 to TRBJ2-7, with 10 bases aligning to TRBD1. The germline CDR1 and CDR2 sequences are SGHTA and FQGTGA. V dropped 5 bases and J dropped 5; count of bases not matched to a gene: 9. The CDR3 consists of 15 residues. The DNA for the CDR3 is TGTGCCAGCAGCCCGACCGGGACAGGGGCTGACGAGCAGTACTTC. This encodes CASSPTGTGADEQYF.

The V gene is TRBV7-8, the J gene TRBJ2-5, with TRBD1 identical over 9 bases. The germline V gene encodes CDR1 SGHVS and CDR2 FQNEAQ. The J segment lost 5 bases and the V segment lost 5 bases, leaving 9 bases of the junction unmatched. This CDR3 is built from 15 residues. The CDR3 region is CASSTYRGREETQYF. In DNA, the CDR3 is TGTGCCAGCAGCACTTACAGGGGGCGCGAGGAGACCCAGTACTTC.

This sequence joins TRBV28 and TRBJ2-7, with D possibly being TRBD1 (7 bases). V lost 7 bases to trimming and J lost 4 bases, with 20 bases between them. CDR3 length: 15 amino acids. Germline V gene data show CDR1 as MDHEN and CDR2 as SYDVKM. This CDR3 is CASTSDSTGRYEQYF. CDR3 bases: TGTGCCAGCACCTCAGATTCGACAGGGAGGTACGAGCAGTACTTC.

The chain carries TRBV6-2 or TRBV6-3 and TRBJ2-7; the match to TRBD2 covers 10 bases. This CDR3 has 15 amino acids. Germline V gene sequence: CDR1 MNHEY, CDR2 SVGEGT. Germline trimming cut 3 bases from V and 3 bases from J; bases unmatched to any gene: 5. The CDR3 nucleotides read TGTGCCAGCAGTTATGGGGCTAGCGGGAGCTACGAGCAGTACTTC. It codes for CASSYGASGSYEQYF.

The chain employs TRBV3-1 and TRBJ2-5; D may match TRBD1 or TRBD2 (6 bases each). V was pared by 3 bases and J by 0 bases, with 14 bases between. This CDR3 comprises 16 residues. Germline V gene sequence: CDR1 LGHDT, CDR2 YNNKEL (reference sequence). CDR3 in DNA: TGTGCCAGCAGCCACAGGGGCGGGATGTACCAAGAGACCCAGTACTTC. It encodes CASSHRGGMYQETQYF.

The rearrangement joins TRBV12-3 or TRBV12-4 to TRBJ1-2; unclear D gene. This CDR3 is 13 amino acids long. V was shortened by 6 bases and J by 5 bases, with 13 bases between the two germline ends. The CDR3 DNA reads as TGTGCCAGCAGCCAAACTGGCAGGTATGGCTACACCTTC. It encodes CASSQTGRYGYTF.

This clonotype was seen more than once but under ten times. The V call is TRBV5-1, the J call TRBJ2-3, with unresolved D. Germline CDR1 and CDR2: SGHRS and YFSETQ. The CDR3 is 14 amino acids. The germline V and J ends were trimmed by 3 bases and 2 bases, with 10 bases remaining between them. CDR3: CASSSTGSTDTQYF. In nucleotides, the CDR3 is TGCGCCAGCAGCTCTACCGGGTCCACAGATACGCAGTATTTT.

This clonotype was picked up a small number of times. The chain joins TRBV9 to TRBJ2-3, with 15 bases matching TRBD2. J gave up 3 bases and V 4 bases, and 9 bases lay outside the gene matches. The CDR3 is 18 amino acids. Germline V gene sequence: CDR1 SGDLS, CDR2 YYNGEE. CDR3 residues: CASSRKPGLAGGTDTQYF. The CDR3 region has the DNA TGTGCCAGCAGCAGAAAACCGGGACTAGCGGGAGGAACAGATACGCAGTATTTT.

This clonotype was observed once. This chain connects TRBV29-1 to TRBJ2-5, with D possibly TRBD1 on 6 matching bases. This CDR3 contains 16 residues. V was shortened by 4 bases and J by 2 bases, with 20 bases between the two germline ends. Germline V gene lookup returns CDR1 SQVTM and CDR2 ANQGSEA. The CDR3 bases are TGCAGCGTTGTCCCTCCGGGACAAGTCCTTCAAGAGACCCAGTACTTC. The encoded protein is CSVVPPGQVLQETQYF. The variable domain in full, with the rest retrieved from reference TRBV29-1 and TRBJ2-5, is SAVISQKPSRDICQRGTSLTIQCQVDSQVTMMFWYRQQPGQSLTLIATANQGSEATYESGFVIDKFPISRPNLTFSTLTVSNMSPEDSSIYLCSVVPPGQVLQETQYFGPGTRLLVL.

The chain joins TRBV4-3 to TRBJ2-2; D gene uncertain. Germline lookup yields CDR1 LGHNA and CDR2 YSLEER. There are 18 residues in the CDR3. V lost 0 bases to trimming and J lost 0 bases, with 14 bases between them. The CDR3 is CASSQDRGEATNTGELFF. In nucleotides, the CDR3 is TGCGCCAGCAGCCAAGATCGCGGAGAGGCGACGAACACCGGGGAGCTGTTTTTT.

The CDR3 bases are TGTGCCAGCAGCCCTTACGCTAGCGGATCCGCGGGTGAGCAGTTCTTC. Its protein product is CASSPYASGSAGEQFF. This sequence joins TRBV7-2 and TRBJ2-1; 7 nucleotides match TRBD2. Germline CDR1 reads SGHTA; CDR2 reads FQGNSA. The CDR3 is made up of 16 amino acids. V lost 5 bases and J lost 9; bases outside the gene matches: 16.

There are a few counts of this clonotype. The V gene is TRBV26, the J gene TRBJ2-3; TRBD2 was called by the table and not checked on the DNA. TRBV26 is labeled a pseudogene. CDR3 length equals 13 residues. CDR3 sequence (DNA): TGTGCCAGCATGGGAGGAGGCACAGATACGCAGTATTTT. The encoded protein is CASMGGGTDTQYF.

This clonotype has just one count. This chain uses TRBV11-2 with TRBJ1-1; D not certain. The CDR3 has 14 amino acids. V gave up 6 bases and J gave up 3 bases, with 14 bases separating them. The germline gives CDR1 SGHAT, CDR2 FQNNGV. CDR3 loop: CASRLAGVHTEAFF. CDR3 nucleotides: TGTGCCAGCAGGTTGGCGGGTGTTCACACTGAAGCTTTCTTT.

This chain links TRBV19 with TRBJ1-5; D is perhaps TRBD1 (6 bases). The CDR3 contains 13 residues. Germline loops: CDR1 LNHDA, CDR2 SQIVND (reference sequence). Trimming pared 6 bases from V and 7 bases from J, leaving 13 bases between. The CDR3 here is CASSDEGDQPQHF. The CDR3 coding sequence is TGTGCCAGTAGCGACGAGGGGGACCAGCCCCAGCATTTT.

This clonotype was seen once. The genes are TRBV5-6 and TRBJ2-1; D tentatively fits TRBD1 or TRBD2 (5 bases each). V gave up 3 bases and J gave up 0 bases, with 19 bases separating them. This CDR3 comprises 18 residues. From germline, CDR1 is SGHDT and CDR2 YYEEEE. The CDR3 is CASSWAGTPFSSYNEQFF. CDR3 DNA sequence: TGTGCCAGCAGCTGGGCCGGGACCCCATTTAGCTCCTACAATGAGCAGTTCTTC.

The V call is TRBV20-1, the J call TRBJ2-1, with 12 nucleotides matching TRBD1. CDR1 is DFQATT, CDR2 SNEGSKA, per germline (reference sequence). This CDR3 has 15 amino acids. The V segment lost 2 bases and the J segment 5 bases; nucleotides outside the gene matches: 4. The CDR3 DNA reads TGCAGTGCTAGACGTGGGACAGGGGGCAACAATGAGCAGTTCTTC. Its translation is CSARRGTGGNNEQFF.

This rearrangement joins TRBV18 to TRBJ2-7; a possible D gene is TRBD1 (5 bases). This CDR3 spans 13 amino acids. Germline V gene lookup returns CDR1 KGHSH and CDR2 LQKENI. V shed 5 bases and J shed 4 bases, with 12 bases lying between them. The CDR3 DNA is TGTGCCAGCTCATCTCGACAGAAGTACGAGCAGTACTTC. The encoded protein is CASSSRQKYEQYF.

This chain joins TRBV20-1 and TRBJ1-4; no definite D call. Trimming pared 5 bases from V and 3 bases from J, leaving 13 bases between. Germline V gene lookup returns CDR1 DFQATT and CDR2 SNEGSKA (reference sequence). The length of the CDR3 is 14 residues. The CDR3 region has the DNA TGCAGTGCTCCTTCGGGTGCGGCTAATGAAAAACTGTTTTTT. Translation gives CSAPSGAANEKLFF.

The J gene is TRBJ1-2, the V gene TRBV29-1; 7 nucleotides align to TRBD1. There are 14 residues in the CDR3. V shed 4 bases, J shed 7 bases, and the junction held 12 bases outside the gene matches. The germline CDR1 and CDR2 sequences are SQVTM and ANQGSEA. CDR3 in amino acids: CSVGGGLIYGGYTF. The CDR3 bases are TGCAGCGTTGGAGGGGGCCTCATTTACGGTGGCTACACCTTC.

This clonotype turned up a few times. The J gene is TRBJ1-4, the V gene TRBV10-3; 8 bases match TRBD1. CDR1 and CDR2 from the germline V gene are ENHRY and SYGVKD. V gave up 10 bases and J gave up 8 bases; unmatched junction bases: 6. This CDR3 contains 12 residues. The chain's CDR3 is CATGTGREKLFF. CDR3 nucleotides: TGTGCCACCGGGACAGGCAGAGAAAAACTGTTTTTT.

The rearrangement uses TRBV4-3 and TRBJ2-7, with unresolved D. V lost 0 bases and J lost 0, with 12 bases in between. Germline V gene lookup returns CDR1 LGHNA and CDR2 YSLEER. The CDR3 extends over 16 amino acids. CDR3 loop: CASSQEIAAHSYEQYF. CDR3 sequence (DNA): TGCGCCAGCAGCCAAGAGATCGCGGCACACTCCTACGAGCAGTACTTC.

The table lists this clonotype with a count of one. The V gene is TRBV29-1, the J gene TRBJ2-1; D not certain. V was trimmed by 7 bases and J by 8 bases, leaving 15 bases between them. This CDR3 region has 12 residues. Germline V gene data show CDR1 as SQVTM and CDR2 as ANQGSEA. The CDR3, as DNA: TGCAGCGCACGGCCTGCTACAGATGAGCAGTTCTTC. It encodes CSARPATDEQFF.

The J gene is TRBJ2-4, the V gene TRBV29-1; no clear D. The CDR3 has 13 amino acids. The ends were cut back, 4 bases at V and 0 bases at J, with 7 bases in the middle. Per the germline V gene, CDR1 is SQVTM and CDR2 is ANQGSEA. The CDR3 nucleotides are TGCAGCGTTGTGGCCCTAGCCAAAAACATTCAGTACTTC. This sequence encodes CSVVALAKNIQYF.

This clonotype has more than one count but fewer than ten. V gene TRBV20-1 combines with J gene TRBJ1-6; 7 nucleotides align to TRBD1. CDR1 and CDR2 from the germline V gene are DFQATT and SNEGSKA (reference sequence). The ends lost 3 bases at V and 8 bases at J; junction bases unmatched: 13. The CDR3 totals 16 residues. The CDR3, as DNA: TGCAGTGCTAGCCTACTAGGGACAGTTGGGCATTCACCCCTCCACTTT. It yields the protein CSASLLGTVGHSPLHF.